The 20 T cell receptor beta chains below were found in one sample sequenced in a study of blood T cell repertoires in COVID-19. The data were produced by immunoSEQ multiplex PCR, yet TCRdb's version contains in-frame clones alone and is incomplete. The profile shows over 400,000 clones, less than 90% of them singletons. Sequencing used peripheral blood. The receptors come from a woman aged 45-59 years with COVID-19, enrolled during active disease.

V is TRBV27 and J is TRBJ2-7, with a tentative D call TRBD2 (5 bases). Trimming stripped 2 bases from V and 1 base from J, with 12 bases between. Germline CDR1 and CDR2: MNHEY and SMNVEV (reference sequence). This CDR3 comprises 15 residues. CDR3 residues: CASSLITGGSYEQYF. The CDR3 region has the DNA TGTGCCAGCAGTTTAATCACGGGCGGGTCCTACGAGCAGTACTTC.

The rearrangement uses TRBV7-3 and TRBJ2-1, with D perhaps matching TRBD1 (6 bases). V was shortened by 5 bases and J by 8 bases, with 10 bases between the two germline ends. Looked up from germline, CDR1 is SGHTA and CDR2 is FQGTGA. The length of the CDR3 is 12 residues. The DNA for the CDR3 is TGTGCCAGCAGCCGCACAGGGTATGAGCAGTTCTTC. It specifies CASSRTGYEQFF.

The chain employs TRBV13 and TRBJ1-2, with D tentatively TRBD1 (5 bases). The germline V and J ends were trimmed by 5 bases and 8 bases, with 15 bases remaining between them. CDR1 and CDR2 (germline): PRHDT, FYEKMQ (reference sequence). The CDR3 runs 13 residues. In DNA, the CDR3 is TGTGCCAGCAGCCACTCCGGGGGGGAAGGCTACACCTTC. Its protein is CASSHSGGEGYTF.

This clone appeared a few times. The V call is TRBV13, the J call TRBJ1-5; weak D call: TRBD1 (6 bases). CDR1 is PRHDT, CDR2 FYEKMQ, per germline (reference sequence). The CDR3 runs 15 residues. Deletions cut 0 bases from V and 3 bases from J, with 9 bases between. The CDR3 region is CASSLGRQDNQPQHF. CDR3 sequence (DNA): TGTGCCAGCAGCTTAGGCCGACAGGACAATCAGCCCCAGCATTTT.

The V and J genes are TRBV9 and TRBJ2-3, with 9 positions matching TRBD2. Germline V gives CDR1 SGDLS, CDR2 YYNGEE. The CDR3 has 17 residues. V lost 0 bases to trimming and J lost 5 bases; unmatched junction nucleotides: 10. The CDR3 nucleotides read TGTGCCAGCAGCGTAGGCACGCGGGGGGGCCTAGGAGATACGCAGTATTTT. As protein: CASSVGTRGGLGDTQYF.

The chain carries TRBV5-8 and TRBJ1-6; 9 bases align to TRBD1. Germline-derived CDR1 and CDR2 are SGHTS and YDEGEE. This CDR3 is built from 15 residues. Trimming cost V 2 bases and J 7 bases; bases outside gene matches: 4. CDR3 region: CASSFRTGVNSPLHF. As DNA, the CDR3 is TGTGCCAGCAGCTTTCGGACAGGGGTCAATTCACCCCTCCACTTT.

The chain couples TRBV6-6 to TRBJ1-5; TRBD1 matches at 9 bases. V lost 4 bases, J lost 4 bases, and 5 bases stayed unmatched. The CDR3 contains 15 residues. Per the germline V gene, CDR1 is MNHNY and CDR2 is SVGAGI (reference sequence). CDR3 residues: CASSFQTGGNQPQHF. CDR3 DNA: TGTGCCAGCAGTTTCCAGACAGGGGGAAATCAGCCCCAGCATTTT.

The chain employs TRBV7-2 and TRBJ1-2; D is perhaps TRBD1 (6 bases). V was pared by 5 bases and J by 6 bases, with 22 bases between. The CDR3 is 16 amino acids. CDR1 and CDR2 (germline): SGHTA, FQGNSA. The CDR3 bases are TGTGCCAGCAGCCCTTGGGGGAGGGGGGACTCCCATGGCTACACCTTC. Its translation is CASSPWGRGDSHGYTF.

The chain combines TRBV3-1 (or the pseudogene TRBV3-2) with TRBJ1-1; possibly TRBD1 for D (5 bases). Germline CDR1 reads LGHDT; CDR2 reads YNNKEL (reference sequence). Trimming took off 1 base at V and 5 bases at J, with 14 bases between the two ends. The CDR3 covers 15 residues. CDR3 sequence (DNA): TGTGCCAGCAGCCAAGGGGTAGGGGCATCGACTGAAGCTTTCTTT. Its translation is CASSQGVGASTEAFF.

V gene TRBV6-1 combines with J gene TRBJ2-3; possibly TRBD2 for D (7 bases). CDR1 and CDR2 from the germline V gene are MNHNS and SASEGT. V dropped 3 bases and J dropped 7 bases, with 23 bases sitting between them. The CDR3 contains 17 residues. In DNA, the CDR3 is TGTGCCAGCAGTGATGTAGAGTGGGGGGGGCCCGTTCATACGCAGTATTTT. Amino acid sequence: CASSDVEWGGPVHTQYF.

The CDR3 reads CASSPGTGAHRTEAFF. Here the CDR3 DNA reads TGTGCCAGCAGTCCCGGGACAGGGGCCCACCGGACTGAAGCTTTCTTT. The chain employs TRBV27 and TRBJ1-1; 10 nucleotides match TRBD1. The CDR3 covers 16 residues. Trimming removed 5 bases from V and 5 bases from J; junction bases left unmatched: 11. Germline CDR1 and CDR2: MNHEY and SMNVEV (reference sequence).

The chain combines TRBV2 with TRBJ1-1; the match to TRBD1 covers 8 bases. Looked up from germline, CDR1 is SNHLY and CDR2 is FYNNEI. V was clipped by 8 bases and J by 1 base; unmatched bases: 18. CDR3 size: 18 residues. Written as DNA, the CDR3 is TGTGCCAGCGGTTCCCCATTCAGGGGGCGTCATGGGAACACTGAAGCTTTCTTT. This encodes CASGSPFRGRHGNTEAFF.

V usage is TRBV27 and J usage is TRBJ1-2; 9 bases match TRBD1. This CDR3 is built from 15 residues. Germline V lookup: CDR1 MNHEY, CDR2 SMNVEV (reference sequence). V lost 10 bases to trimming and J lost 8 bases; unmatched junction nucleotides: 17. The CDR3 DNA sequence: TGTGCCACCCGCTCACCAGCGGACAGGGGTCAGGGCTACACCTTC. Its translation: CATRSPADRGQGYTF.

CDR3 loop: CASSSFRGQGRSKNIQYF. CDR3 bases: TGTGCCAGCAGCTCTTTTAGGGGCCAGGGGCGGTCCAAAAACATTCAGTACTTC. The chain combines TRBV5-4 with TRBJ2-4, with a weak D call TRBD1 (6 bases). Germline V gives CDR1 SGHNT, CDR2 YYREEE (reference sequence). Deletions cut 3 bases from V and 2 bases from J, with 21 bases between. The CDR3 spans 18 residues.

The chain combines TRBV29-1 with TRBJ2-2; 7 bases agree with TRBD1. The CDR3 is made up of 16 amino acids. The V gene's germline CDR1 is SQVTM and CDR2 ANQGSEA. After removal of 7 bases from V and 5 bases from J, the junction contained 16 bases not matched to a gene. CDR3 nucleotide sequence: TGCAGCGCTGGGGGCAGGGGGTTTGTCCTAACCGGGGAGCTGTTTTTT. The encoded protein is CSAGGRGFVLTGELFF.

The chain joins TRBV11-2 to TRBJ2-5, with TRBD2 identical over 11 bases. The CDR3 spans 15 residues. V gave up 5 bases and J gave up 6 bases; unmatched junction bases: 8. CDR1 is SGHAT and CDR2 is FQNNGV in the germline V gene. The chain's CDR3 is CASSHLAGGYKTQYF. The CDR3 nucleotides are TGTGCCAGCAGCCATCTAGCGGGGGGATATAAGACCCAGTACTTC.

The rearrangement links TRBV29-1 to TRBJ1-2, with 7 bases aligning to TRBD1. This CDR3 is 14 amino acids long. From germline, CDR1 is SQVTM and CDR2 ANQGSEA. The V gene end was trimmed by 4 bases and the J gene end by 1 base; junction bases not matched to a gene: 6. This CDR3 is CSVASWDSNYGYTF. The CDR3 nucleotides are TGCAGCGTTGCAAGCTGGGACAGTAACTATGGCTACACCTTC.

The chain carries TRBV11-2 and TRBJ1-2, with 8 positions matching TRBD1. Trimming removed 5 bases from V and 4 bases from J; junction bases left unmatched: 6. Germline V CDR1 and CDR2: SGHAT, FQNNGV. The CDR3 loop spans 14 amino acids. The CDR3 bases are TGTGCCAGCAGCCCGACAGGGGACCTCTATGGCTACACCTTC. Amino acid sequence: CASSPTGDLYGYTF.

The chain links TRBV29-1 to TRBJ1-1, with D hard to call. With 1 base removed from V and 5 bases from J, the gap between germline ends came to 11 bases. The CDR3 is 13 residues long. Germline assignment: CDR1 SQVTM and CDR2 ANQGSEA. The CDR3 loop is CSVEARQETEAFF. The CDR3 DNA is TGCAGCGTTGAAGCGAGGCAAGAGACTGAAGCTTTCTTT.

The chain recombines TRBV5-1 with TRBJ2-3; TRBD2 agrees at 8 bases. Germline CDR1 SGHRS, CDR2 YFSETQ. The junction had 16 bases not matched to a gene; V was cut back by 4 bases and J by 9 bases. This CDR3 region has 16 residues. CDR3 bases: TGCGCCAGCAGCCCCACCCGTAGCCCGGGCGGGGGGACGCAGTATTTT. The encoded protein is CASSPTRSPGGGTQYF.